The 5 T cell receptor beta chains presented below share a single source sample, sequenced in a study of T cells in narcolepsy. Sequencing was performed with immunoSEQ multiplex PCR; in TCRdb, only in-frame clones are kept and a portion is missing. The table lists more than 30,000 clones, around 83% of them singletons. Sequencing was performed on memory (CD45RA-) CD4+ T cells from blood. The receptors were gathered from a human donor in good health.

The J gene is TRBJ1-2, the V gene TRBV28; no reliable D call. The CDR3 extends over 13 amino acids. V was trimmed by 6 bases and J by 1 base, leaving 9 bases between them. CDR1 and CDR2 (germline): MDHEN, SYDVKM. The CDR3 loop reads CASSLLGNYGYTF. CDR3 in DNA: TGTGCCAGCAGCCTCTTGGGTAACTATGGCTACACCTTC.

CDR3 coding DNA: TGCGCCAGCAGCCATCCAGGGGGACCCGACCAAGAGACCCAGTACTTC. This encodes CASSHPGGPDQETQYF. The rearrangement joins TRBV5-1 to TRBJ2-5, with 7 positions matching TRBD1. CDR1 and CDR2 (germline): SGHRS, YFSETQ. The CDR3 length is 16 residues. The trim removed 4 bases at V and 0 bases at J, leaving 9 bases unmatched.

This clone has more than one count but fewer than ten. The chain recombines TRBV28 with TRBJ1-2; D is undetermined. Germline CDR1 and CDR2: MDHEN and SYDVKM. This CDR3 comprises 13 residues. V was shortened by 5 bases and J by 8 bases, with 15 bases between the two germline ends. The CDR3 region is CASSTGIKGGYTF. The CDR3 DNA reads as TGTGCCAGCAGTACCGGGATAAAAGGGGGCTACACCTTC.

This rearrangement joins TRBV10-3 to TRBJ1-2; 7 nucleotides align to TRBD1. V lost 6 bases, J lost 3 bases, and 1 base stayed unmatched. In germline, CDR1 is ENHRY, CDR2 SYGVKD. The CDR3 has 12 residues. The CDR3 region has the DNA TGTGCCATCAGGGGGACAGACTATGGCTACACCTTC. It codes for CAIRGTDYGYTF.

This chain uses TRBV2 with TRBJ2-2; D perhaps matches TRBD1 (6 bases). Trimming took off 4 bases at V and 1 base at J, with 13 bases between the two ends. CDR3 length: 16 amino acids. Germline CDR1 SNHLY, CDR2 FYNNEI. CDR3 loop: CASSGAGVENTGELFF. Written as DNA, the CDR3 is TGTGCCAGCAGTGGAGCAGGGGTGGAGAACACCGGGGAGCTGTTTTTT.